The 5 T cell receptor beta chains in this list originate from one sample, sequenced in a study of beta chain features in type 1 diabetes (dated by TCRdb to about 2018). What the research found in general, with its limitations: Type 1 diabetes patients showed a moderate but significant shortening of TCRB CDR3 length in all four CD4+ subsets.

The library was built by means of the immunoSEQ multiplex PCR assay. The entire isolated RNA was reverse transcribed using the High Capacity cDNA Reverse Transcription Kit, and thus expressed TCRB transcripts were sequenced. TCRdb holds this immuneACCESS table with in-frame rearrangements only. Some clones are missing; in checked studies, unresolved V genes explain under half, and the rest has no known cause. Within this sample are 250,000 to 300,000 clones, with roughly an eighth of them counted one time only. About 0.016% of the sample belongs to the ten largest clones. These TCRs are of unknown antigen specificity. The sequencing input was naive CD4+ T cells from blood. The intended sense of this specimen's cell subset or site label: true naive CD4+ T cells. The receptors come from a man under 40 with type 1 diabetes.

This clone has more than one count but fewer than ten. V and J are TRBV10-3 and TRBJ2-1, with a possible D match to TRBD2 (6 bases). Germline V gene sequence: CDR1 ENHRY, CDR2 SYGVKD. V lost 7 bases to trimming and J lost 7 bases, with 17 bases between them. The CDR3 totals 14 residues. CDR3 region: CAIKGGDKGNEQFF. The CDR3 nucleotides read TGTGCCATCAAGGGCGGGGATAAGGGGAATGAGCAGTTCTTC.

This clone has only a few counts. The chain has TRBV7-9 and TRBJ2-7; D not resolved. Per germline, CDR1 SEHNR and CDR2 FQNEAQ (reference sequence). This CDR3 comprises 14 residues. Trimming pared 4 bases from V and 3 bases from J, leaving 13 bases between. CDR3 loop: CASSSSRGNYEQYF. For the CDR3, the DNA is TGTGCCAGCAGCTCATCCCGCGGTAACTACGAGCAGTACTTC.

This chain joins TRBV2 and TRBJ2-7; no clear D gene. Germline V gives CDR1 SNHLY, CDR2 FYNNEI. The CDR3 has 14 amino acids. V was shortened by 2 bases and J by 3 bases, with 11 bases between the two germline ends. The CDR3, as DNA: TGTGCCAGCAGTGAATCGGAGAGAAGCTACGAGCAGTACTTC. Residues: CASSESERSYEQYF.

The gene calls are TRBV29-1 and TRBJ2-1, with TRBD2 matching over 10 bases. The CDR3 has 15 residues. CDR1 is SQVTM and CDR2 is ANQGSEA in the germline V gene. The ends lost 4 bases at V and 7 bases at J; junction bases unmatched: 10. The CDR3 sequence: CSVGPLAGVANEQFF. Written as DNA, the CDR3 is TGCAGCGTTGGACCCCTAGCGGGAGTTGCTAATGAGCAGTTCTTC.

The chain joins TRBV7-9 to TRBJ1-2; D gene unclear. The length of the CDR3 is 15 residues. The V and J ends lost 5 bases and 7 bases respectively, with 20 bases between them. Germline loops: CDR1 SEHNR, CDR2 FQNEAQ (reference sequence). The CDR3 region has the DNA TGTGCCAGCAGCAGTGCAGCGGGAATTGGTCCTGGCTACACCTTC. Its translation is CASSSAAGIGPGYTF.